These 28 T cell receptor beta chains were sequenced from one sample in a study of early T cells in non-severe SARS-CoV-2 infection. Each CDR3 protein gets one entry after TCRdb re-called the 5' RACE reads with MiXCR. The table shows about 64,000 distinct CDR3 sequences, with around 13% occurring only once. The sequenced material came from whole blood. The receptors originated from an adult who was a healthcare worker with PCR-confirmed SARS-CoV-2 infection or an uninfected control (not recorded which).

A word on this clonotype: With a much larger clone just one base away, this may be a read error. This chain connects TRBV12-3 or TRBV12-4 to TRBJ1-1; D ambiguous. The germline V and J ends were trimmed by 2 bases and 1 base, with 5 bases remaining between them. The CDR3 is 13 amino acids. CDR3 in amino acids: CASSLPSNTEAFF. In nucleotides, the CDR3 is TGTGCCAGCAGTTTACCCTCGAACACTGAAGCTTTCTTT.

This clonotype was counted only a few times. The J gene is TRBJ2-3, the V gene TRBV7-6; maybe TRBD2 (6 bases). Trimming removed 5 bases at V and 2 bases at J, with 14 bases between. CDR3 length equals 15 residues. CDR1 and CDR2 from the germline V gene are SGHVS and FNYEAQ. The DNA for the CDR3 is TGTGCCAGCAGCCCCGGAGGGCAGTTCACAGATACGCAGTATTTT. This codes for CASSPGGQFTDTQYF.

The gene calls are TRBV6-1 and TRBJ2-3; D is unresolved. CDR1 and CDR2 (germline): MNHNS, SASEGT. Trimming pared 2 bases from V and 0 bases from J, leaving 12 bases between. The CDR3 is made up of 16 amino acids. CDR3 residues: CASSEYQGSSTDTQYF. For the CDR3, the DNA is TGTGCCAGCAGTGAATATCAAGGCTCTAGCACAGATACGCAGTATTTT.

The chain links TRBV18 to TRBJ2-3, with D possibly TRBD1 on 6 matching bases. Germline assignment: CDR1 KGHSH and CDR2 LQKENI. The CDR3 consists of 12 residues. V was trimmed by 6 bases and J by 5 bases, leaving 9 bases between them. Written as DNA, the CDR3 is TGTGCCAGCTCCCCAGGGGAAGATACGCAGTATTTT. Translated, it gives CASSPGEDTQYF.

This clonotype turned up a few times. The chain employs TRBV20-1 and TRBJ2-5; weak D call: TRBD1 (5 bases). The CDR3 is 13 amino acids. The V end lost 3 bases, the J end lost 1 base, and 9 bases lay between the germline ends. Germline V gives CDR1 DFQATT, CDR2 SNEGSKA (reference sequence). The DNA for the CDR3 is TGCAGTGCTAGGGCCGACAGCCAAGAGACCCAGTACTTC. This encodes CSARADSQETQYF.

This clonotype was recorded a few times. The gene calls are TRBV20-1 and TRBJ2-3; 11 bases map to TRBD2. This CDR3 is 14 amino acids long. The germline gives CDR1 DFQATT, CDR2 SNEGSKA (reference sequence). J gave up 1 base and V 5 bases, and 2 bases lay outside the gene matches. CDR3 nucleotides: TGCAGTGCTGAGACTAGCGGGGGCACAGATACGCAGTATTTT. Translating gives CSAETSGGTDTQYF.

The gene calls are TRBV11-2 and TRBJ1-5; D is uncertain. The CDR3 has 14 residues. The germline CDR1 and CDR2 sequences are SGHAT and FQNNGV. V shed 7 bases and J shed 0 bases, with 10 bases lying between them. CDR3 DNA sequence: TGTGCCAGCAACGGACGGGTTAGCAATCAGCCCCAGCATTTT. Protein sequence: CASNGRVSNQPQHF.

This clonotype was observed a handful of times. This chain connects TRBV5-1 to TRBJ1-4, with 8 bases that match TRBD1. This CDR3 is built from 12 residues. Germline V gene lookup returns CDR1 SGHRS and CDR2 YFSETQ. The J segment lost 10 bases and the V segment lost 3 bases, leaving 2 bases of the junction unmatched. Written as DNA, the CDR3 is TGCGCCAGCAGCTCAGGGGGCGGAAAACTGTTTTTT. Amino acids: CASSSGGGKLFF.

This clonotype was detected only a few times. The rearrangement links TRBV9 to TRBJ1-1; D unclear. The V end was cut by 3 bases, the J end by 3 bases, with 15 bases between. This CDR3 is 15 amino acids long. Germline V gene data show CDR1 as SGDLS and CDR2 as YYNGEE. CDR3 region: CASSGRPDGYTEAFF. DNA of the CDR3: TGTGCCAGCAGCGGAAGACCCGACGGGTACACTGAAGCTTTCTTT.

This clonotype was seen ten or more times. This rearrangement joins TRBV18 to TRBJ2-5; 12 bases match TRBD1. Trimming removed 5 bases from V and 5 bases from J; junction bases left unmatched: 6. CDR3 length equals 15 residues. CDR1 KGHSH and CDR2 LQKENI come from the germline V gene. For the CDR3, the DNA is TGTGCCAGCTCAGCCGGGACAGGGGGCTTCGAGACCCAGTACTTC. Protein: CASSAGTGGFETQYF.

This clonotype appeared once. The chain has TRBV13 and TRBJ2-1; D not resolved. V was shortened by 3 bases and J by 4 bases, with 13 bases between the two germline ends. The germline gives CDR1 PRHDT, CDR2 FYEKMQ (reference sequence). CDR3 length equals 15 residues. The CDR3 spells CASSLDLGSYNEQFF. CDR3 nucleotides: TGTGCCAGCAGCTTGGACCTAGGAAGTTACAATGAGCAGTTCTTC.

This clonotype has only a few counts. The chain joins TRBV7-9 to TRBJ1-2, with D perhaps matching TRBD1 (5 bases). This CDR3 region has 14 residues. V lost 5 bases to trimming and J lost 0 bases, with 10 bases between them. Germline CDR1 is SEHNR and CDR2 is FQNEAQ (reference sequence). This CDR3 reads CASSLPTANYGYTF. CDR3 DNA sequence: TGTGCCAGCAGCCTACCGACAGCTAACTATGGCTACACCTTC.

The rearrangement uses TRBV9 and TRBJ2-7; D gene unclear. V lost 1 base, J lost 6 bases, and 2 bases lay in between. The germline V gene has CDR1 SGDLS and CDR2 YYNGEE. There are 10 residues in the CDR3. The CDR3 DNA is TGTGCCAGCAGCGTATGCGAGCAGTACTTC. Residues: CASSVCEQYF.

In regard to this clonotype: An end of the junction does not agree with germline; a read error may underlie this. The CDR3 region is CTSSPRGETQYF. For the CDR3, the DNA is TGTACCAGCAGCCCCAGGGGAGAGACCCAGTACTTC. This rearrangement joins TRBV7-9 to TRBJ2-5; a possible D gene is TRBD1 (6 bases). In germline, CDR1 is SEHNR, CDR2 FQNEAQ (reference sequence). The CDR3 spans 12 residues.

This clonotype was seen only a few times. The chain is built from TRBV7-8 and TRBJ2-1; no firm D call. The CDR3 has 12 amino acids. Deletions cut 8 bases from V and 5 bases from J, with 10 bases between. CDR1 and CDR2 from the germline V gene are SGHVS and FQNEAQ. The CDR3 DNA reads as TGTGCCAGCCGAGGCCCTAACAATGAGCAGTTCTTC. Residues: CASRGPNNEQFF.

This chain's CDR3 is CASTAGAGYEQYF. CDR3 DNA: TGTGCCAGCACCGCAGGGGCAGGTTACGAGCAGTACTTC. This sequence joins TRBV28 and TRBJ2-7; tentative D call: TRBD1 (6 bases). The CDR3 sequence is 13 residues long. Deletions cut 7 bases from V and 4 bases from J, with 14 bases between. Germline values: CDR1 MDHEN, CDR2 SYDVKM.

This clonotype showed up just a few times. V usage is TRBV7-6 and J usage is TRBJ1-1; D gene ambiguous. The CDR3 consists of 12 residues. V shed 8 bases and J shed 2 bases, with 9 bases lying between them. Germline V gene data show CDR1 as SGHVS and CDR2 as FNYEAQ. The CDR3 DNA reads as TGTGCCAGCGGCGACTTTAACACTGAAGCTTTCTTT. It specifies CASGDFNTEAFF.

This clonotype has only a few counts. The rearrangement joins TRBV18 to TRBJ1-1; a weak D match, TRBD1 (5 bases). V was cut by 4 bases and J by 10 bases, with 13 bases left in between. Germline CDR1 is KGHSH and CDR2 is LQKENI. The CDR3 loop spans 12 amino acids. CDR3 in DNA: TGTGCCAGCTCACTGCAGGGTGAGGGAGCTTTCTTT. Translated, it gives CASSLQGEGAFF.

This clonotype was recorded a few times. The V and J genes are TRBV12-3 or TRBV12-4 and TRBJ1-4; maybe TRBD1 (5 bases). The CDR3 is 15 amino acids. V dropped 6 bases and J dropped 0 bases, with 11 bases sitting between them. Here the CDR3 reads CASSPLGATNEKLFF. CDR3 nucleotides: TGTGCCAGCAGCCCTCTGGGGGCAACTAATGAAAAACTGTTTTTT.

The V and J genes are TRBV6-1 and TRBJ1-2; 9 positions match TRBD1. Per germline, CDR1 MNHNS and CDR2 SASEGT. V gave up 5 bases and J gave up 0 bases; unmatched junction bases: 10. The CDR3 has 17 residues. The CDR3 nucleotides are TGTGCCAGCAGTAGGTTTTATGGGACAGGGACTAACTATGGCTACACCTTC. The encoded protein is CASSRFYGTGTNYGYTF.

This clonotype was recorded many times. V gene TRBV12-3 or TRBV12-4 combines with J gene TRBJ1-1; D call uncertain. V lost 6 bases and J lost 1, with 3 bases in between. CDR3 size: 11 residues. The CDR3 sequence is CASSRNTEAFF. Written as DNA, the CDR3 is TGTGCCAGCAGCCGGAACACTGAAGCTTTCTTT.

This chain joins TRBV12-3 or TRBV12-4 and TRBJ2-3; D is possibly TRBD1 or TRBD2 (5 bases each). The CDR3 runs 14 residues. V was cut by 4 bases and J by 0 bases, with 8 bases left in between. The CDR3 DNA is TGTGCCAGCAGTTCCTGGGACAGCACAGATACGCAGTATTTT. Amino acid sequence: CASSSWDSTDTQYF.

This clonotype was counted many times. This rearrangement joins TRBV29-1 to TRBJ1-1; TRBD1 aligns across 7 bases. J was trimmed by 12 bases and V by 4 bases; bases with no gene match: 23. There are 16 residues in the CDR3. Germline lookup yields CDR1 SQVTM and CDR2 ANQGSEA. As DNA, the CDR3 is TGCAGCGTTGTGGGAACGACAGGGTCCTTCCCGAGGGTATCTTTCTTT. Encoded protein: CSVVGTTGSFPRVSFF.

This clonotype has more than one count but fewer than ten. The chain has TRBV2 and TRBJ2-3, with 10 bases matching TRBD1. Germline CDR1 SNHLY, CDR2 FYNNEI. V dropped 4 bases and J dropped 6; count of bases not matched to a gene: 7. CDR3 size: 15 residues. The CDR3, as DNA: TGTGCCAGCAGTGTTGACAGGGGGCATGGTGATACGCAGTATTTT. Amino acid sequence: CASSVDRGHGDTQYF. The complete variable domain, with remaining parts taken from reference TRBV2 and TRBJ2-3, reads EPEVTQTPSHQVTQMGQEVILRCVPISNHLYFYWYRQILGQKVEFLVSFYNNEISEKSEIFDDQFSVERPDGSNFTLKIRSTKLEDSAMYFCASSVDRGHGDTQYFGPGTRLTVL.

This clonotype was counted a few times. The chain carries TRBV18 and TRBJ2-7, with a tentative D call TRBD1 (6 bases). The CDR3 is 14 residues long. Trimming stripped 3 bases from V and 2 bases from J, with 11 bases between. Germline CDR1 reads KGHSH; CDR2 reads LQKENI. CDR3 nucleotides: TGTGCCAGCTCACCGAAACAGGGACCCTACGAGCAGTACTTC. It codes for CASSPKQGPYEQYF.

This clonotype was seen a few times. This rearrangement joins TRBV15 to TRBJ1-1; D is undetermined. The CDR3 has 18 amino acids. Between the trimmed V and J ends, which lost 0 bases and 1 base, there was a span of 18 bases. Germline loops: CDR1 LNHNV, CDR2 YYDKDF (reference sequence). The CDR3 loop reads CATSRDPSPQRENTEAFF. The CDR3 DNA reads TGTGCCACCAGCAGAGATCCGTCTCCACAGAGAGAGAACACTGAAGCTTTCTTT. The variable domain in full, completed from reference TRBV15 and TRBJ1-1, reads DAMVIQNPRYQVTQFGKPVTLSCSQTLNHNVMYWYQQKSSQAPKLLFHYYDKDFNNEADTPDNFQSRRPNTSFCFLDIRSPGLGDTAMYLCATSRDPSPQRENTEAFFGQGTRLTVV.

The rearrangement joins TRBV7-2 to TRBJ2-1; D not resolved. The CDR3 extends over 14 amino acids. Germline assignment: CDR1 SGHTA and CDR2 FQGNSA. The germline V and J ends were trimmed by 0 bases and 7 bases, with 10 bases remaining between them. This CDR3 is CASSLAIGWNEQFF. CDR3 DNA: TGTGCCAGCAGCTTAGCGATAGGGTGGAATGAGCAGTTCTTC.

This clonotype appeared a few times. The chain uses TRBV19 and TRBJ2-7; D is undetermined. The V end lost 6 bases, the J end lost 3 bases, and 6 bases lay between the germline ends. CDR3 length: 11 amino acids. CDR1 is LNHDA and CDR2 is SQIVND in the germline V gene (reference sequence). Here the CDR3 reads CASRPVYEQYF. CDR3 DNA: TGTGCCAGTAGGCCTGTCTACGAGCAGTACTTC.